The rows below give T cell receptor beta chains drawn from one sample of a study of tumor and adjacent non-tumor tissue in lung cancer. Via MiXCR, TCRdb re-called the multiplex PCR reads, giving one row per CDR3 protein. This sample has some 80,000 distinct CDR3 sequences, with more than 65% found just once. The sample comprised distant non-tumor lung tissue. The receptors shown here come from an older man with non-small cell lung cancer. Both conserved end residues are trimmed from each CDR3. The D gene is left open where the match is weak.

v_call: TRBV11-2; j_call: TRBJ2-2; d_call: .; cdr3_aa: ASSLVDTGIAWELF
v_call: TRBV5-4; j_call: TRBJ2-7; d_call: .; cdr3_aa: ASSLRLGAGELY
v_call: TRBV12-3/TRBV12-4; j_call: TRBJ2-2; d_call: TRBD2; cdr3_aa: AGSSFSGGDTGELF
v_call: TRBV29-1; j_call: TRBJ1-2; d_call: .; cdr3_aa: RILQTGAYGYT
v_call: TRBV14; j_call: TRBJ2-3; d_call: .; cdr3_aa: ASSHGVKDTQY
v_call: TRBV28; j_call: TRBJ2-6; d_call: .; cdr3_aa: ANSSLRGSGVNVLT
v_call: TRBV29-1; j_call: TRBJ2-5; d_call: .; cdr3_aa: RVADRFKEKQY
v_call: TRBV2; j_call: TRBJ2-1; d_call: TRBD2; cdr3_aa: ASTRGPSGGIGANEQF
v_call: TRBV10-1; j_call: TRBJ2-2; d_call: .; cdr3_aa: VSSVERSNTGELF
v_call: TRBV6-1; j_call: TRBJ2-2; d_call: .; cdr3_aa: ASCLGGAYTGEVF
v_call: TRBV7-3; j_call: TRBJ1-1; d_call: .; cdr3_aa: ASSLNPGNTEAF
v_call: TRBV11-2; j_call: TRBJ2-7; d_call: .; cdr3_aa: ARSIDHGAPYEQY
v_call: TRBV11-2; j_call: TRBJ2-1; d_call: .; cdr3_aa: TSSIQGQPYNKQF
v_call: TRBV11-3; j_call: TRBJ2-3; d_call: .; cdr3_aa: DSSLTAVTQY
v_call: TRBV11-2; j_call: TRBJ1-4; d_call: .; cdr3_aa: ASSLEPERNEKLF
v_call: TRBV4-1; j_call: TRBJ2-3; d_call: TRBD1; cdr3_aa: ARGKGARGFVDTQY
v_call: TRBV11-3; j_call: TRBJ2-1; d_call: .; cdr3_aa: ASSIDWGTYNEYF
v_call: TRBV12-3/TRBV12-4; j_call: TRBJ2-7; d_call: TRBD1; cdr3_aa: AGSRTGGSYEHY
v_call: TRBV4-2; j_call: TRBJ1-2; d_call: .; cdr3_aa: TSSQPIGLGDGYT
v_call: TRBV10-3; j_call: TRBJ2-2; d_call: .; cdr3_aa: ANIQGLDTGEPF
v_call: TRBV7-9; j_call: TRBJ2-3; d_call: .; cdr3_aa: AGSSHRDKQY
v_call: TRBV6-6; j_call: TRBJ2-7; d_call: .; cdr3_aa: ASSYVAVKQY
v_call: TRBV11-3; j_call: TRBJ2-3; d_call: TRBD1; cdr3_aa: ASGKRQGSAGTQY
v_call: TRBV29-1; j_call: TRBJ2-2; d_call: TRBD2; cdr3_aa: SVELSGRWTGELF
v_call: TRBV29-1; j_call: TRBJ2-5; d_call: .; cdr3_aa: SEADRFQETHY
v_call: TRBV4-3; j_call: TRBJ2-3; d_call: .; cdr3_aa: AISHLAVETDTQY
v_call: TRBV4-1; j_call: TRBJ2-2; d_call: .; cdr3_aa: ASRARGSRGGPRGIGELF
v_call: TRBV11-3; j_call: TRBJ2-2; d_call: TRBD2; cdr3_aa: ASSRLLARNTGELF
v_call: TRBV6-6; j_call: TRBJ1-6; d_call: .; cdr3_aa: ANSRPEGNSALH
v_call: TRBV11-3; j_call: TRBJ2-1; d_call: .; cdr3_aa: ASSTQQEGDQF
v_call: TRBV20-1; j_call: TRBJ1-2; d_call: .; cdr3_aa: SGSDKWRNYGYT
v_call: TRBV10-2; j_call: TRBJ1-1; d_call: .; cdr3_aa: ASGSGDTEAL
v_call: TRBV11-2; j_call: TRBJ1-5; d_call: .; cdr3_aa: ASSLEGKDGQPQH
v_call: TRBV2; j_call: TRBJ2-7; d_call: TRBD2; cdr3_aa: TSGEAIRGGLSEQY
v_call: TRBV11-3; j_call: TRBJ2-1; d_call: TRBD2; cdr3_aa: ASSRLTGGYNEQL
v_call: TRBV11-1; j_call: TRBJ1-2; d_call: .; cdr3_aa: ASSLSRYGYA